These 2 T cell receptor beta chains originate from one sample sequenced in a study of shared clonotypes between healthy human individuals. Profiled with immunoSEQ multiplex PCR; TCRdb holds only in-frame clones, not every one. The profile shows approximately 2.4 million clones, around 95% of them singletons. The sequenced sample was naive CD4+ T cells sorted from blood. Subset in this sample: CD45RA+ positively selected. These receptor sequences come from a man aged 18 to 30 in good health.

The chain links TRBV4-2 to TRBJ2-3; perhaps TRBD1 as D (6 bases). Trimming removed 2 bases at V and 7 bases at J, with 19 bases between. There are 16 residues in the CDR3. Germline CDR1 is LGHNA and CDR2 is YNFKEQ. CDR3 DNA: TGTGCCAGCAGCCAATCAGGGGACGAGGCAACTTATACGCAGTATTTT. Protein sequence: CASSQSGDEATYTQYF.

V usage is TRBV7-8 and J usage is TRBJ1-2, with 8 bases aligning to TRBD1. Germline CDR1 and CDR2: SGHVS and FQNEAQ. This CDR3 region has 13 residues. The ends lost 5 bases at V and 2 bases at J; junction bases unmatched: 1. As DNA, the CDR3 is TGTGCCAGCAGCGGGACAGGCAACTATGGCTACACCTTC. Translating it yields CASSGTGNYGYTF.